The 16 T cell receptor beta chains reported below all come from one sample, sequenced in a study of cytomegalovirus exposure and HLA in healthy donors. Amplification used 60 Vbeta primers and 13 Jbeta primers. Assay: immunoSEQ multiplex PCR; the TCRdb copy retains only in-frame clones and omits some. The data hold around 250,000 clones, with about 80% observed a single time. The sequencing sample was made of PBMCs. Every receptor here comes from a woman in her sixties or seventies in good health and CMV-seropositive.

The chain combines TRBV7-6 with TRBJ2-7; D remains unclear. The CDR3 runs 11 residues. Deletions cut 5 bases from V and 5 bases from J, with 7 bases between. Germline loops: CDR1 SGHVS, CDR2 FNYEAQ. For the CDR3, the DNA is TGTGCCAGCAGCGCTGCGGACGAGCAGTACTTC. Its protein product is CASSAADEQYF.

This rearrangement joins TRBV7-9 to TRBJ2-7, with a tentative D call TRBD1 (6 bases). Germline V gene sequence: CDR1 SEHNR, CDR2 FQNEAQ (reference sequence). This CDR3 is built from 13 residues. Trimming left V 5 bases short and J 1 base short, with 9 bases between. CDR3 sequence reads: CASSKRGSYEQYF. In nucleotides, the CDR3 is TGTGCCAGCAGCAAGAGGGGGTCCTACGAGCAGTACTTC.

This clone was found once. The J gene is TRBJ2-7, the V gene TRBV6-6, with 9 bases fitting TRBD2. The V gene end was trimmed by 6 bases and the J gene end by 5 bases; junction bases not matched to a gene: 14. Germline assignment: CDR1 MNHNY and CDR2 SVGAGI (reference sequence). The CDR3 is made up of 16 amino acids. CDR3 sequence: CASSPAGIAGANEQYF. CDR3 coding DNA: TGTGCCAGCAGCCCTGCCGGGATAGCGGGAGCAAACGAGCAGTACTTC.

The chain uses TRBV7-9 and TRBJ2-6; D not certain. The CDR3 consists of 14 residues. With 8 bases removed from V and 0 bases from J, the gap between germline ends came to 8 bases. The germline gives CDR1 SEHNR, CDR2 FQNEAQ (reference sequence). The DNA for the CDR3 is TGTGCCAGCGGAGCCCTCTCTGGGGCCAACGTCCTGACTTTC. Translated, it gives CASGALSGANVLTF.

The CDR3 sequence: CASSPGKLAGHYNEQFF. CDR3 in DNA: TGTGCCAGCAGCCCGGGCAAGTTAGCGGGGCATTACAATGAGCAGTTCTTC. The chain combines TRBV14 with TRBJ2-1, with 8 bases identical to TRBD2. This CDR3 spans 17 amino acids. From germline, CDR1 is SGHDN and CDR2 FVKESK. V dropped 4 bases and J dropped 4; count of bases not matched to a gene: 12.

This chain uses TRBV7-3 with TRBJ2-3, with 9 positions matching TRBD2. The CDR3 length is 17 residues. Losses at the gene ends were 4 bases for V and 2 bases for J; bases not matched to a gene: 10. Looked up from germline, CDR1 is SGHTA and CDR2 is FQGTGA. The CDR3 protein is CASSSQVAGEITDTQYF. The CDR3 DNA is TGTGCCAGCAGCTCTCAGGTAGCGGGAGAGATCACAGATACGCAGTATTTT.

The chain is built from TRBV2 and TRBJ2-5; possible D gene TRBD1, 6 bases. CDR1 is SNHLY and CDR2 is FYNNEI in the germline V gene. The CDR3 is 14 amino acids. V shed 6 bases and J shed 4 bases, with 15 bases lying between them. CDR3 bases: TGTGCCAGCAGCTCTCAGGGACAAGTAGAGACCCAGTACTTC. It codes for CASSSQGQVETQYF.

CDR3 sequence: CASSPGQGGEKLFF. The CDR3 DNA reads as TGTGCCAGCTCACCTGGACAGGGTGGGGAAAAACTGTTTTTT. This chain joins TRBV18 and TRBJ1-4; 8 bases line up with TRBD1. CDR3 length: 14 residues. CDR1 KGHSH and CDR2 LQKENI come from the germline V gene. Unmatched junction bases numbered 5, after V lost 3 bases and J lost 8 bases.

The chain combines TRBV5-1 with TRBJ2-1; TRBD2 matches at 11 bases. Germline V CDR1 and CDR2: SGHRS, YFSETQ. The length of the CDR3 is 17 residues. The V segment lost 0 bases and the J segment 3 bases; nucleotides outside the gene matches: 5. The CDR3 nucleotides are TGCGCCAGCAGCTTGGGGTTAGCGGGAGGGATCTACAATGAGCAGTTCTTC. Its protein product is CASSLGLAGGIYNEQFF.

This clone turned up a few times. CDR3 nucleotide sequence: TGTGCCAGCCGGGACACTGAAGCTTTCTTT. This gives the protein CASRDTEAFF. This chain links TRBV6-6 with TRBJ1-1; D uncertain. The CDR3 spans 10 residues. The germline V gene has CDR1 MNHNY and CDR2 SVGAGI (reference sequence). Trimming left V 8 bases short and J 3 bases short, with 4 bases between.

The chain links TRBV18 to TRBJ1-2; possible D gene TRBD1, 5 bases. There are 15 residues in the CDR3. Trimming left V 4 bases short and J 2 bases short, with 14 bases between. CDR1 KGHSH and CDR2 LQKENI come from the germline V gene. CDR3 sequence reads: CASSRTPSRNYGYTF. The CDR3 DNA reads TGTGCCAGCTCACGGACACCTTCCCGGAACTATGGCTACACCTTC.

Written as DNA, the CDR3 is TGTGCCAGTAGGCCAACAGGGGGATCTAGCAATCAGCCCCAGCATTTT. As protein: CASRPTGGSSNQPQHF. This sequence joins TRBV19 and TRBJ1-5, with 8 bases aligning to TRBD1. The V segment lost 6 bases and the J segment 0 bases; nucleotides outside the gene matches: 7. The CDR3 loop spans 16 amino acids. Germline-derived CDR1 and CDR2 are LNHDA and SQIVND (reference sequence).

This CDR3 reads CASSVGAVYRYGYTF. The CDR3 DNA sequence: TGTGCCAGCAGTGTCGGAGCAGTATATCGCTATGGCTACACCTTC. The chain links TRBV2 to TRBJ1-2, with D hard to call. CDR3 length equals 15 residues. Germline V gives CDR1 SNHLY, CDR2 FYNNEI. With 4 bases removed from V and 4 bases from J, the gap between germline ends came to 16 bases.

The V call is TRBV27, the J call TRBJ2-7; 14 bases map to TRBD2. J was trimmed by 7 bases and V by 3 bases; bases with no gene match: 11. CDR3 length: 17 residues. Germline values: CDR1 MNHEY, CDR2 SMNVEV (reference sequence). The CDR3 sequence is CASSLLAGTSGSKEQYF. CDR3 nucleotides: TGTGCCAGCAGTTTGTTAGCCGGGACTAGCGGGAGCAAAGAGCAGTACTTC.

The chain uses TRBV28 and TRBJ2-5; unclear D gene. The CDR3 runs 12 residues. Germline V gene data show CDR1 as MDHEN and CDR2 as SYDVKM. The ends were cut back, 8 bases at V and 2 bases at J, with 9 bases in the middle. CDR3 bases: TGTGCCAGCCAAGCCTTGCAAGAGACCCAGTACTTC. It is translated as CASQALQETQYF.

A note on this clone: Other DNA sequences in this sample translate to the same CDR3. This chain uses TRBV5-1 with TRBJ1-3, with a weak D call TRBD1 (6 bases). The germline CDR1 and CDR2 sequences are SGHRS and YFSETQ. Trimming took 1 base from V and 4 from J, leaving 9 bases between them. The CDR3 sequence is 14 residues long. CDR3 sequence reads: CASSLTGPGNTIYF. The CDR3 bases are TGCGCCAGCAGCTTGACAGGGCCCGGAAACACCATATATTTT.